This TCR beta chain was documented in a study of CD8+CD57+ T cells in acquired aplastic anemia. Overall study: DNA per sorted CD4+ or CD8+ sample ranged roughly 0.19 to 30 ug, averaging roughly 3.3 ug. Average CD4+ read depth in healthy donors was about 9.8 million reads.

This clonotype showed up just once. The antigen is undetermined. A much bigger clone sits one base away, suggesting this may be a read error. Regarding the study as a whole: Between the patient and control groups, CD8+ Simpson's diversity did not differ significantly. Patients and controls shared twenty-nine CD8+ CDR3 sequences, highly expressed in patients.

This CDR3 region has 14 residues. V was pared by 8 bases and J by 3 bases, with 13 bases between. CDR1 and CDR2 (germline): WSHSY, SAAADI. Genomic DNA, the template, was used for profiling of the TCR beta VDJ and CDR3. TCRdb re-analysed the reads in MiXCR, keeping a single row per CDR3 protein. The data show about 220,000 distinct CDR3 sequences, 34% seen once. Sequenced sample: sorted CD4+, CD8+, or CD8+CD57+ T cells (not recorded which) from PBMCs. This TCR was sampled from a human donor in good health, serving as a control. The V and J genes are TRBV10-2 and TRBJ2-2, with D perhaps TRBD2 (6 bases). In DNA, the CDR3 is TGCGCCAGCGCCGGGGGAATAGACACCGGGGAGCTGTTTTTT. This codes for CASAGGIDTGELFF.